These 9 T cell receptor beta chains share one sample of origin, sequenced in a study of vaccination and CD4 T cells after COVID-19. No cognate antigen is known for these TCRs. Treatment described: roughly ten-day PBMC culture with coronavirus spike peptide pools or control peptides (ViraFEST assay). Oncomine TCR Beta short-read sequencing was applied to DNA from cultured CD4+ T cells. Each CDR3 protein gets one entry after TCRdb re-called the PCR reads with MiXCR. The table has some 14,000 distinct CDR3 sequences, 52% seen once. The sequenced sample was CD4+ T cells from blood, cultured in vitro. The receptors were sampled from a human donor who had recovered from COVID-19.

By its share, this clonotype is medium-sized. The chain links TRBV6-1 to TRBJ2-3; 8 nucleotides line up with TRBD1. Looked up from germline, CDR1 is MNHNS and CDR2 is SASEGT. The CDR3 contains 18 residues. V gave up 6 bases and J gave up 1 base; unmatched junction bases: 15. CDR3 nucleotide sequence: TGTGCCAGCAGCCTCGGACAGGGTCATTCACCCGGCACAGATACGCAGTATTTT. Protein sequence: CASSLGQGHSPGTDTQYF.

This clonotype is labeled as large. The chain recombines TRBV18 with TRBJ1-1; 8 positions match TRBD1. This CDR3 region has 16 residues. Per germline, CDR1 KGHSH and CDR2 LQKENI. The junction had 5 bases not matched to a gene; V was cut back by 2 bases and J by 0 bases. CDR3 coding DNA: TGTGCCAGCTCACCAGGGACAGGACTCATGAACACTGAAGCTTTCTTT. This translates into CASSPGTGLMNTEAFF.

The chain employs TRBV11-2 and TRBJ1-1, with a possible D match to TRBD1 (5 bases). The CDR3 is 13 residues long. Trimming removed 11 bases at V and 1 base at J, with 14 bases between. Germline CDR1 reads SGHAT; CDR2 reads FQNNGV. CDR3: CASSVDRNTEAFF. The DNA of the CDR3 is TGTGCCTCCTCGGTCGACAGGAACACTGAAGCTTTCTTT.

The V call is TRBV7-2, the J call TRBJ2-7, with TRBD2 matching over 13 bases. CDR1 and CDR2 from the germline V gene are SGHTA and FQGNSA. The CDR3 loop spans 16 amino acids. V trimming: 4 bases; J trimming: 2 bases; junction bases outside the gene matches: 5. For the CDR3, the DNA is TGTGCCAGCAGCTGGACTAGCGGGAGAGCCACCTACGAGCAGTACTTC. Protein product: CASSWTSGRATYEQYF.

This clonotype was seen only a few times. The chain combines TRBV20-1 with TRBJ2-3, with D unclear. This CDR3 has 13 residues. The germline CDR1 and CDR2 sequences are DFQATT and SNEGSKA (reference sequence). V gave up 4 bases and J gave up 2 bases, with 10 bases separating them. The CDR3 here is CSAKLSLTDTQYF. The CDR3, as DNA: TGCAGTGCTAAACTCTCTCTCACAGATACGCAGTATTTT.

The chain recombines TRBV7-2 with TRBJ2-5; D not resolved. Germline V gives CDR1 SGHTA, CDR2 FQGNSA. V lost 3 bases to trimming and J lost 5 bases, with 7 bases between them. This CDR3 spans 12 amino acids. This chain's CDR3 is CASSLFRETQYF. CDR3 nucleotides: TGTGCCAGCAGCTTGTTCCGGGAGACCCAGTACTTC. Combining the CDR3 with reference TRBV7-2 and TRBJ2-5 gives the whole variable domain GAGVSQSPSNKVTEKGKDVELRCDPISGHTALYWYRQSLGQGLEFLIYFQGNSAPDKSGLPSDRFSAERTGGSVSTLTIQRTQQEDSAVYLCASSLFRETQYFGPGTRLLVL.

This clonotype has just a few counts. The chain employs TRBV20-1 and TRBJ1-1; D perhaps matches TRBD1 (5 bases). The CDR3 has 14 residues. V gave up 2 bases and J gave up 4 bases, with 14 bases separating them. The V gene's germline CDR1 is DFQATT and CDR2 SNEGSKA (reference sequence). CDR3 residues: CSARSRVKVTEAFF. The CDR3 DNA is TGCAGTGCTAGATCCAGGGTGAAGGTCACTGAAGCTTTCTTT.

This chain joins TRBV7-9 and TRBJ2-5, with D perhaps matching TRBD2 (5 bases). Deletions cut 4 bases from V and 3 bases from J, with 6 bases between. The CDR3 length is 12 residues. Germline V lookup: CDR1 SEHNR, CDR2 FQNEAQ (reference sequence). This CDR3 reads CASSWTEETQYF. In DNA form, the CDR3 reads TGTGCCAGCAGCTGGACTGAAGAGACCCAGTACTTC.

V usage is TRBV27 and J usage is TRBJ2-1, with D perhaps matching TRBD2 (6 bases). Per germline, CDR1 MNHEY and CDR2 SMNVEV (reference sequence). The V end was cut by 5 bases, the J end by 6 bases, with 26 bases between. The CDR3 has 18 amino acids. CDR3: CASSRNGGISNSANEQFF. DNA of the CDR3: TGTGCCAGCAGTCGAAATGGCGGGATTTCTAATTCGGCCAATGAGCAGTTCTTC.